This is a list of T cell receptor beta chains from one sample in a study of CD8+CD57+ T cells in acquired aplastic anemia. TCRdb re-called the reads through MiXCR, storing one row per CDR3 protein. The sample holds approximately 300,000 distinct CDR3 sequences, approximately 60% seen once. The sequencing input was sorted CD4+, CD8+, or CD8+CD57+ T cells (not recorded which) from PBMCs. These receptors were collected from a human donor with aplastic anemia. The CDR3 runs from the conserved cysteine through the conserved F or W. Each record gives: clone size, J gene, D gene, V gene, CDR3 DNA, CDR3 protein. D genes are given only for firm matches. Size is stated for part of the rows, as once, few or many counts, or as a class when the clone is expanded.

- TRBJ2-7 - TRBV6-6 TGTGCCAGCAGTTACGGGCGGGCCGAGCAGTACTTC CASSYGRAEQYF
- TRBJ2-7 - TRBV20-1 TGCAGTGCTAGGGCTAGCGTTAACTACGAGCAGTACTTC CSARASVNYEQYF
- TRBJ2-7 TRBD2 TRBV2 TGTGCCAGCAGAGTTGGCGGGGGAGAATACGAGCAGTACTTC CASRVGGGEYEQYF
- TRBJ2-7 TRBD2 TRBV29-1 TGCAGCGTTGAGCTCGCTAGCGGGACAACCTACGAGCAGTACTTC CSVELASGTTYEQYF
- TRBJ2-1 - TRBV24-1 TGTGCCACCAGTGATCCATTACAGGTTGTGGGGAATGAGCAGTTCTTC CATSDPLQVVGNEQFF
- TRBJ2-7 - TRBV29-1 TGTAGCGTTGGATTCGTAGGTTACGAGCAGTACTTC CSVGFVGYEQYF
- TRBJ1-1 - TRBV27 TGTGCCAGCAGTTGGGCAGGAAAGAACACTGAAGCTTTCTTT CASSWAGKNTEAFF
- TRBJ2-6 - TRBV7-9 TGTGCCAGCAGCTTATTATCCTCTGGGGCCAACGTCCTGACTTTC CASSLLSSGANVLTF
- TRBJ1-1 - TRBV2 TGTGCCAGCAGTCACATACAGGGTGGGAACACTGAAGCTTTCTTT CASSHIQGGNTEAFF
many TRBJ1-2 - TRBV20-1 TGCAGTGCAACCGGGACGGCAGCTAACTATGGCTACACCTTC CSATGTAANYGYTF
many TRBJ2-1 TRBD1 TRBV20-1 TGCAGTGCTAGGGGACAGGGCTACAATGAGCAGTTCTTC CSARGQGYNEQFF
- TRBJ2-1 - TRBV7-3 TGTGCCAGCAGCTTTAACGTCGGCCGTGAGCAGTTCTTC CASSFNVGREQFF
- TRBJ2-2 TRBD1 TRBV7-9 TGTGCCAGCAGCCTCGGACAGGGTAACACCGGGGAGCTGCTTTTT CASSLGQGNTGELLF
many TRBJ2-3 - TRBV2 TGTGCCAGCAGTGAAATGGCGACAGTTACAGATACGCAGTATTTT CASSEMATVTDTQYF
- TRBJ1-4 - TRBV19 TGTGCCAGTAGCAAGTTTCTCAATGAAAAACTGTTTTTT CASSKFLNEKLFF
- TRBJ2-4 - TRBV7-2 TGTGCCAGCAGCAGGAGGCTCTGGGAGGCCAAAAACATTCAGTACTTC CASSRRLWEAKNIQYF
many TRBJ1-6 - TRBV4-1 TGCGCCAGCAGCCAATCGACATCATCCTCCTATAATTCACCCCTCCACTTT CASSQSTSSSYNSPLHF
- TRBJ2-7 - TRBV10-1 TGCGCCAGCAGTGAGCATCCAAGCTCCTACGAGCAGTACTTC CASSEHPSSYEQYF
- TRBJ2-2 TRBD2 TRBV7-8 TGTGCCAGCAGCCCAGGACTAGCGGGAGGGGCGAACACCGGGGAGCTGTTTTTT CASSPGLAGGANTGELFF
many TRBJ1-3 TRBD1 TRBV11-2 TGTGCCAGCAGCTTAGTTCAGGGGGCTTACCGTTCTGGAAACACCATATATTTT CASSLVQGAYRSGNTIYF
few TRBJ2-1 TRBD2 TRBV20-1 TGCAGCGCTAGATCTAGCGGGGGCTACAATGAGCAGTTCTTC CSARSSGGYNEQFF
many TRBJ1-5 - TRBV6-1 TGTGCCAGCAGTGAAATGGGGATGGGCAATCAGCCCCAGCATTTT CASSEMGMGNQPQHF
- TRBJ1-3 - TRBV2 TGTGCCAGCAGGGTCGGGAACAGCTTTGGAAACACCATATATTTT CASRVGNSFGNTIYF
- TRBJ2-7 TRBD2 TRBV19 TGTGCCAGTAGTATTGGCGGGGGCTCCTACGAGCAGTACTTC CASSIGGGSYEQYF
once TRBJ2-7 TRBD2 TRBV7-2 TGTGCCAGCAGCTCCCGTAGCGGGAGCTCCTACGAGCAGTACTTC CASSSRSGSSYEQYF
few TRBJ2-2 - TRBV4-2 TGTGCCAGCAGCCCAGGGAGGGGGGCCACCGTGGAGCTGTTTTTT CASSPGRGATVELFF
- TRBJ2-7 - TRBV20-1 TGCAGTGCTAGTGCAGCCTACGAGCAGTACTTC CSASAAYEQYF
- TRBJ2-7 TRBD1 TRBV5-4 TGTGCCAGCAGCTTGGAGGGACAGGGGTTGGGAGAGCAGTACTTC CASSLEGQGLGEQYF
- TRBJ2-3 TRBD1 TRBV5-1 TGCGCCAGCAGTCTGAGGACAGGGGGCAATGAGCAGTATTTT CASSLRTGGNEQYF
many TRBJ2-7 TRBD2 TRBV12-3/TRBV12-4 TGTGCCAGCAGCCCCAGCGGGAGGGCCTACGAGCAGTACTTC CASSPSGRAYEQYF
once TRBJ2-7 - TRBV2 TGTGCCAGCAGTGAAAGGGGGGCGAGAGAGCAGTACTTC CASSERGAREQYF
few TRBJ2-7 - TRBV10-3 TGTGCCATCAGCCAAGGGGAGACCTACGGGCAGTACTTC CAISQGETYGQYF
- TRBJ2-7 TRBD2 TRBV7-9 TGTGCCAGCAGCGAATCAGTTAGCGGGGGGTCCTACGAGCAGTACTTC CASSESVSGGSYEQYF
many TRBJ2-7 TRBD2 TRBV4-1 TGCGCCAGCAGCCAAGGACTAGCGGGATCCTACGAGCAGTACTTC CASSQGLAGSYEQYF
- TRBJ1-2 - TRBV20-1 TGCAGTGCTAGTAGGGGCTATGGCTACACCTTC CSASRGYGYTF
- TRBJ2-1 - TRBV4-1 TGCGCCAGCAGCCAAGCTCTGGGAGACTCCTACAATGCGCAGTTCTTC CASSQALGDSYNAQFF
- TRBJ2-1 TRBD1 TRBV24-1 TGTGCCACCAGTGAACCCAGGGGGTCCTACAATGAGCAGTTCTTC CATSEPRGSYNEQFF
few TRBJ1-1 TRBD1 TRBV7-3 TGTGCCAGCAGCGTGACAGGGTCGGACACTGAAGCTTTCTTT CASSVTGSDTEAFF
many TRBJ1-3 - TRBV10-2 TGCGCCAGCAGTAGCGGTGGAAACACCATATATTTT CASSSGGNTIYF
many TRBJ1-2 - TRBV29-1 TGCAGCGTGTGGGCTAGGGCTAACTATGGCTACACCTTC CSVWARANYGYTF
- TRBJ1-1 - TRBV6-1 TGTGCCAGTAGTTACTCTGACAGTTATGCCACTGAAGCTTTCTTT CASSYSDSYATEAFF
- TRBJ2-7 TRBD2 TRBV4-3 TGCGCCAGCAGCTCTGGACTAGGGGCGGGTTACGAGCAGTACTTC CASSSGLGAGYEQYF
- TRBJ2-7 TRBD2 TRBV13 TGTGCCAGCAGCTTGGGACTAGCTGAGCAGTACTTC CASSLGLAEQYF
few TRBJ1-2 TRBD1 TRBV20-1 TGCAGTGCTAGGGGGACAGGATATTTTCTTGGCTACACCTTC CSARGTGYFLGYTF
- TRBJ2-7 - TRBV6-6 TGTGCCAGCAGCCAAGAACCGGGACCTCAGCAGTACTTC CASSQEPGPQQYF
many TRBJ1-4 - TRBV14 TGTGCCAGCAGTACATATGAAAAACTGTTTTTT CASSTYEKLFF
- TRBJ2-5 TRBD1 TRBV11-1 TGTGCCAGCAGCGTTACAGGGGGCAGAGAGACCCAGTACTTC CASSVTGGRETQYF
many TRBJ1-6 - TRBV11-1 TGTGCCAGCAGCTTCCAGTCCGGGAGCGGGGCACCCCTCCACTTT CASSFQSGSGAPLHF
- TRBJ1-1 - TRBV15 TGTGCCACCAGCAGAGAGCAGGGGCTCACTGAAGCTTTCTTT CATSREQGLTEAFF
many TRBJ2-1 - TRBV6-1 TGTGCCGGTCGCGGCCTAAGTTTGAATGAGCAGTTCTTC CAGRGLSLNEQFF
- TRBJ2-7 - TRBV20-1 TGCAGTGCCCCCATGCTGGGTTACGAGCAGTACTTC CSAPMLGYEQYF
- TRBJ2-7 - TRBV19 TGTGCCAGTAGTATGGGGTCCGTCTACGAGCAGTACTTC CASSMGSVYEQYF
many TRBJ2-3 - TRBV20-1 TGCAGTGCTAGGGCCCTGGAGGGCACACACTATACGCAGTATTTT CSARALEGTHYTQYF
- TRBJ2-3 TRBD2 TRBV7-6 TGTGCCAGCAGCTTAGGACTAGCGGGGGCCATAACAGATACGCAGTATTTT CASSLGLAGAITDTQYF
- TRBJ2-3 - TRBV15 TGTGCCACCAGCAGAGAGGCAGGTGGGGGCACAGATACGCAGTATTTT CATSREAGGGTDTQYF